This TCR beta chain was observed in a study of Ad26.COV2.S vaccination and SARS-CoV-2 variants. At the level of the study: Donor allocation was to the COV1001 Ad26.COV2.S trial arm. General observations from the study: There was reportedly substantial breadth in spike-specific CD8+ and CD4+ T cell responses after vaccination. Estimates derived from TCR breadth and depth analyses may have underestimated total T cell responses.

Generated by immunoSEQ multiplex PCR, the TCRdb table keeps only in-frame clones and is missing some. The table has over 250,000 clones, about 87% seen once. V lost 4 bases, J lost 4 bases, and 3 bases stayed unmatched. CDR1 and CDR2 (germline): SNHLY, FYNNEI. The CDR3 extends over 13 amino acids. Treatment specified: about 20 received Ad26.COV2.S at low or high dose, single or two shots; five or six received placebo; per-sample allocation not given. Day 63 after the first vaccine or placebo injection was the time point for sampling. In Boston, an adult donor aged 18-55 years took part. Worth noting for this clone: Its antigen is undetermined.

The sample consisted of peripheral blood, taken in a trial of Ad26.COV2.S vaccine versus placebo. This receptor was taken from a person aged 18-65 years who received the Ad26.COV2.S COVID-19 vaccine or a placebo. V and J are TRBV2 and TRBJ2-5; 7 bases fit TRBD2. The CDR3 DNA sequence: TGTGCCAGCAGTGTTACGGGGGGAGAGACCCAGTACTTC. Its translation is CASSVTGGETQYF. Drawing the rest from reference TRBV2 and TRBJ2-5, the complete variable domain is EPEVTQTPSHQVTQMGQEVILRCVPISNHLYFYWYRQILGQKVEFLVSFYNNEISEKSEIFDDQFSVERPDGSNFTLKIRSTKLEDSAMYFCASSVTGGETQYFGPGTRLLVL.